The entry that follows covers one T cell receptor (beta chain) sequence. Its antigen is as yet unknown. This sample was taken from a study of CD8 T cell repertoires and HIV-1 epitope variants. Method: immunoSEQ multiplex PCR; TCRdb's copy keeps in-frame clones and lacks some. The table includes a few thousand clones, about 60% detected once. V was shortened by 0 bases and J by 6 bases, with 6 bases between the two germline ends. Germline lookup yields CDR1 SGDLS and CDR2 YYNGEE. The CDR3 is made up of 13 amino acids. Sequencing was performed on cultured CD8+ T cells derived from PBMCs. The rearrangement uses TRBV9 and TRBJ2-2; TRBD1 is a possible D gene (5 bases). The sequence came from a male donor with HIV. DNA for the CDR3: TGTGCCAGCAGCGTAGAGGGGTCCGGGGAGCTGTTTTTT. Protein: CASSVEGSGELFF.